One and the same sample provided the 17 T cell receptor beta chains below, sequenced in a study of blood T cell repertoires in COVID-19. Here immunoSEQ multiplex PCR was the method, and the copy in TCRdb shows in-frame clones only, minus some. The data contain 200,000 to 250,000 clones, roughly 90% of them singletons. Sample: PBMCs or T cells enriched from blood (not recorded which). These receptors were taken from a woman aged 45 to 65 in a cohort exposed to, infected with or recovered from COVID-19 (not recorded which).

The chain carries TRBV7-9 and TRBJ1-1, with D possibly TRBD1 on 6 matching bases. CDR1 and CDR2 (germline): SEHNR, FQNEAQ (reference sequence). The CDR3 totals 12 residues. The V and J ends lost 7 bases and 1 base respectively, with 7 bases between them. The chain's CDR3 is CASIRGNTEAFF. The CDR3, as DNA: TGTGCCAGCATCAGGGGGAACACTGAAGCTTTCTTT.

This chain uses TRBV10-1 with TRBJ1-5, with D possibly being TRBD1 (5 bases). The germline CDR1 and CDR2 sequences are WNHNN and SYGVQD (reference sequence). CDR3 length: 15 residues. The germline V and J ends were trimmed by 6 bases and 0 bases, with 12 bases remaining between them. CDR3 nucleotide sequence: TGCGCCAGCAGCGACGGGACTCGTAGCAATCAGCCCCAGCATTTT. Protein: CASSDGTRSNQPQHF.

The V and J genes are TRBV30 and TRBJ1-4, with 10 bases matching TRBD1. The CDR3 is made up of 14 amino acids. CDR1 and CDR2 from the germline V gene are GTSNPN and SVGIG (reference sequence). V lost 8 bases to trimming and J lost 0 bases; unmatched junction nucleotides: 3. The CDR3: CARGTGATNEKLFF. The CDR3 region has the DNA TGTGCCAGGGGGACAGGGGCAACTAATGAAAAACTGTTTTTT.

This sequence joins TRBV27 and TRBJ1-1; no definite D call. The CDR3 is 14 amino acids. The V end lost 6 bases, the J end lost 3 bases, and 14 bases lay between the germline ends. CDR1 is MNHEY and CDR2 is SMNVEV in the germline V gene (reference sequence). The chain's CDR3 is CASSPQKVHTEAFF. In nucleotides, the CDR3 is TGTGCCAGCAGCCCACAGAAGGTGCACACTGAAGCTTTCTTT.

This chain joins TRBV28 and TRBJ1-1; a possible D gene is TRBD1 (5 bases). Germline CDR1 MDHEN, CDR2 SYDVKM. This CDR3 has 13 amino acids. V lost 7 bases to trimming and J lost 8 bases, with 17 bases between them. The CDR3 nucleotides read TGTGCCAGCAATGGGGGAGGGTTTCCCGAAGCTTTCTTT. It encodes CASNGGGFPEAFF.

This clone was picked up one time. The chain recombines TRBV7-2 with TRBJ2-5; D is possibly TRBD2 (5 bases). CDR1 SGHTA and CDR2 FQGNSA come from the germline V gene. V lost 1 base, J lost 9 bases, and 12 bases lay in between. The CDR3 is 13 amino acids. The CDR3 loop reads CASSLVRGIAQYF. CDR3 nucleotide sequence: TGTGCCAGCAGCTTAGTCCGAGGGATTGCCCAGTACTTC.

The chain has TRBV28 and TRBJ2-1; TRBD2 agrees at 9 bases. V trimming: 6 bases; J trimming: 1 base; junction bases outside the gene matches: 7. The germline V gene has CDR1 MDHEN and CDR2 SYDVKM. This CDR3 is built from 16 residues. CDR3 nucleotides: TGTGCCAGCAGGCAGAGAGCGGGGGGATCCTACAATGAGCAGTTCTTC. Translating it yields CASRQRAGGSYNEQFF.

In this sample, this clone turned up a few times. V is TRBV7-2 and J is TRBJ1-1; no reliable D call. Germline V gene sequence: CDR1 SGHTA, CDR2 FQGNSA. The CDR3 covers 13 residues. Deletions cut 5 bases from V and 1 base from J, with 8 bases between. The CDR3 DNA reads TGTGCCAGCAGCCCACACCCGAACACTGAAGCTTTCTTT. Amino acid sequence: CASSPHPNTEAFF.

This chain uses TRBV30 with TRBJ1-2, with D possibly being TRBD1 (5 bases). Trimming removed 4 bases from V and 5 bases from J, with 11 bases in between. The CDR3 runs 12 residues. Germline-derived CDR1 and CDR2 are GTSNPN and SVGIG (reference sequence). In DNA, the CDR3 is TGTGCCTGGAACCCGGGGGGGTATGGCTACACCTTC. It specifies CAWNPGGYGYTF.

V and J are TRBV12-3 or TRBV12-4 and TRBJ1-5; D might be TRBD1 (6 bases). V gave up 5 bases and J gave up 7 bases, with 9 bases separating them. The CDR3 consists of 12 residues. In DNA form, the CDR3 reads TGTGCCAGCAGTCGACAGGCGCAGCCCCAGCATTTT. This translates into CASSRQAQPQHF.

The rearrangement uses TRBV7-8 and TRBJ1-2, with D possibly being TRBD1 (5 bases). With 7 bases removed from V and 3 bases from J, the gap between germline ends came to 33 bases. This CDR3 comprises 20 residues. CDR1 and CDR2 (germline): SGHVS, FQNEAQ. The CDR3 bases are TGTGCCAGCACCGACATTCTAGGGTTGGGCAGGGTTTTAAGTGACTATGGCTACACCTTC. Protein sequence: CASTDILGLGRVLSDYGYTF.

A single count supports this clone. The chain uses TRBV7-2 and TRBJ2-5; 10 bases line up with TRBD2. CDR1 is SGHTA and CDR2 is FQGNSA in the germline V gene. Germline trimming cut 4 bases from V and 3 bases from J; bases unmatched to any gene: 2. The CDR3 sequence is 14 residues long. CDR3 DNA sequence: TGTGCCAGCAGCTCCGGACTAGCGGAAGAGACCCAGTACTTC. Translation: CASSSGLAEETQYF. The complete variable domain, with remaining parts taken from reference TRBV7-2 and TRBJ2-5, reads GAGVSQSPSNKVTEKGKDVELRCDPISGHTALYWYRQSLGQGLEFLIYFQGNSAPDKSGLPSDRFSAERTGGSVSTLTIQRTQQEDSAVYLCASSSGLAEETQYFGPGTRLLVL.

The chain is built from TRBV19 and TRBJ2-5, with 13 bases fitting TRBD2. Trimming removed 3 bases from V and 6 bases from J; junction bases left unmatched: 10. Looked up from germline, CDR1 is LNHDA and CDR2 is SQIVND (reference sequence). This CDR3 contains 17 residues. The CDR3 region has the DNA TGTGCCAGTAGTATTACAGGGGGACTAGCGGGGACGAAGACCCAGTACTTC. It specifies CASSITGGLAGTKTQYF.

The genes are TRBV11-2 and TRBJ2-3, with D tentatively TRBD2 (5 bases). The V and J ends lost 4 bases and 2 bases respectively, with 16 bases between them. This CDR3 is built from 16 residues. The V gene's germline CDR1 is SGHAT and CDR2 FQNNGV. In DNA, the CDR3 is TGTGCCAGCAGCTCCAGGACCGGGAATCCCACAGATACGCAGTATTTT. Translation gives CASSSRTGNPTDTQYF.

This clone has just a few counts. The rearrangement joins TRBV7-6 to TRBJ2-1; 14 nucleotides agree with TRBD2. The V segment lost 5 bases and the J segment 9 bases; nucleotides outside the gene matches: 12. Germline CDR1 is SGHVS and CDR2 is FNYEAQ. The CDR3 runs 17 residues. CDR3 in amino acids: CASSRMPGTSGGLEQFF. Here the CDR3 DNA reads TGTGCCAGCAGCCGTATGCCCGGGACTAGCGGGGGCCTTGAGCAGTTCTTC.

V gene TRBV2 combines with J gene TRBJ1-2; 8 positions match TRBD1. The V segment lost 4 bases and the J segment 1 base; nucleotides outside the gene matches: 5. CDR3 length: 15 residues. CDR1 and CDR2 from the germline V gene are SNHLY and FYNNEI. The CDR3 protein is CASSGTGNNNYGYTF. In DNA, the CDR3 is TGTGCCAGCAGTGGGACAGGGAACAATAACTATGGCTACACCTTC.

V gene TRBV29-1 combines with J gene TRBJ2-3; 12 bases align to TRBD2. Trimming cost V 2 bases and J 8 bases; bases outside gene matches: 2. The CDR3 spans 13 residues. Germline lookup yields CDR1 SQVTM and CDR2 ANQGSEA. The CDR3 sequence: CSVESLAGGTQYF. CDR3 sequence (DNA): TGCAGCGTTGAATCACTAGCGGGGGGTACGCAGTATTTT.